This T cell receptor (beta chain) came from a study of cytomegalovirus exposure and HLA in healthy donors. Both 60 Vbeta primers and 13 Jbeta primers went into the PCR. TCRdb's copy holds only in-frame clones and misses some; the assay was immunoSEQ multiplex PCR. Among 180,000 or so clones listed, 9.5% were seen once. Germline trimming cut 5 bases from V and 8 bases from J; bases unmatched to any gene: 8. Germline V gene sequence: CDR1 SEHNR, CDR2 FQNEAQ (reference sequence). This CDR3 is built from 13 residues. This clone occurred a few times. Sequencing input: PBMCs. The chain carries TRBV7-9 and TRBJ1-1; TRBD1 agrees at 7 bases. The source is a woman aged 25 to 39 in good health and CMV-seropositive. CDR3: CASSRDRVGEAFF. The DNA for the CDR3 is TGTGCCAGCAGCCGAGACAGGGTCGGGGAAGCTTTCTTT. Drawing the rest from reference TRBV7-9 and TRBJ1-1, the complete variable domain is DTGVSQNPRHKITKRGQNVTFRCDPISEHNRLYWYRQTLGQGPEFLTYFQNEAQLEKSRLLSDRFSAERPKGSFSTLEIQRTEQGDSAMYLCASSRDRVGEAFFGQGTRLTVV.